Listed below are T cell receptor beta chains from one sample, sequenced in a study of cytomegalovirus exposure and HLA in healthy donors. Using immunoSEQ multiplex PCR, the repertoire was profiled, and TCRdb retains in-frame clones only, with some absent. This table has roughly 120,000 clones, approximately 81% appearing once. Specimen: PBMCs. These receptors were taken from a woman under 40 in good health and CMV-seronegative. Both conserved end residues are part of each CDR3. Fields, in order: D gene, V gene, clone size, J gene, CDR3 DNA, CDR3 protein. The D gene is left open where the match is weak. Size is omitted from some rows. Given values are once, few, many or a class for expanded clones.

TRBD1,TRBV7-6,NA,TRBJ1-3,TGTGCCAGCAGCTCTAGACTGGACAGGAATGGAAACACCATATATTTT,CASSSRLDRNGNTIYF
NA,TRBV2,NA,TRBJ1-5,TGTGCCAGCAGTGAAGGAGGGTGGCGCAATCAGCCCCAGCATTTT,CASSEGGWRNQPQHF
NA,TRBV4-3,NA,TRBJ2-7,TGCGCCAGCAGCGACGACAGAAATTCCTACGAGCAGTACTTC,CASSDDRNSYEQYF
TRBD2,TRBV11-2,NA,TRBJ2-3,TGTGCCAGCAGCCCACCTTACGGGGGGGCTGGAGATACGCAGTATTTT,CASSPPYGGAGDTQYF
NA,TRBV30,NA,TRBJ1-2,TGTGCCTGGAGTCCACTTCGACAGCCCCGCTATGGCTACACCTTC,CAWSPLRQPRYGYTF
NA,TRBV7-8,NA,TRBJ1-1,TGTGCCAGCAGCGTAAACCGGGACACCGGAGCTTTCTTT,CASSVNRDTGAFF
TRBD2,TRBV30,NA,TRBJ2-3,TGTGCCTGGAGTTCTACTAGCGCCACAGATACGCAGTATTTT,CAWSSTSATDTQYF
NA,TRBV2,NA,TRBJ1-1,TGTGCCAGCAGTGAGCGGGAGAACACTGAAGCTTTCTTT,CASSERENTEAFF
TRBD1,TRBV10-3,NA,TRBJ1-2,TGTGCCATCAGACCCTTAGAGACAGGGGGGAATTATGGCTACACCTTC,CAIRPLETGGNYGYTF
NA,TRBV9,NA,TRBJ2-7,TGTGCCAGCAGCGCTGGGGGCGTCTACGAGCAGTACTTC,CASSAGGVYEQYF
NA,TRBV2,NA,TRBJ2-1,TGTGCCAGCACTATTTATGGCGGTTACAATGAGCAGTTCTTC,CASTIYGGYNEQFF
NA,TRBV7-9,NA,TRBJ1-2,TGTGCCAGCAGCCAGATAGGGGCCGGAAACTATGGCTACACCTTC,CASSQIGAGNYGYTF
NA,TRBV6-1,NA,TRBJ1-5,TGTGCCAGCAGTGGGGGAGAATATCAGCCCCAGCATTTT,CASSGGEYQPQHF
NA,TRBV7-9,once,TRBJ2-1,TGTGCCAGCAACCGCATTAATCAGGGTCGGGATGAGCAGTTCTTC,CASNRINQGRDEQFF
NA,TRBV18,few,TRBJ1-2,TGTGCCAGCTCACCACCACTCAGGGAAGCGCGCAACTATGGCTACACCTTC,CASSPPLREARNYGYTF
NA,TRBV11-2,NA,TRBJ2-5,TGTGCCAGCAGCCCCGCGGGACGTGAGGGGGAGACCCAGTACTTC,CASSPAGREGETQYF
TRBD1,TRBV15,few,TRBJ2-2,TGTGCCACCAGCAGAGAGCGGACAGGGGGCTTGACCGGGGAGCTGTTTTTT,CATSRERTGGLTGELFF
NA,TRBV9,NA,TRBJ1-4,TGTGCCAGCAGCCCGAGCCTGGGGGGACTAACTAATGAAAAACTGTTTTTT,CASSPSLGGLTNEKLFF
NA,TRBV2,NA,TRBJ1-5,TGTGCCAGCAGCCAGGAGGATCAGCCCCAGCATTTT,CASSQEDQPQHF
NA,TRBV27,NA,TRBJ1-5,TGTGCCAGCAGTTTATTCTCTGGGGCCTTAGAGCCCCAGCATTTT,CASSLFSGALEPQHF
NA,TRBV19,NA,TRBJ1-5,TGTGCCAGTAGTATACAGCGGAATCAGCCCCAGCATTTT,CASSIQRNQPQHF
TRBD1,TRBV18,NA,TRBJ1-2,TGTGCCAGCTCACGAGGGGGCTGGGACTATGGCTACACCTTC,CASSRGGWDYGYTF
TRBD2,TRBV11-3,NA,TRBJ2-4,TGTGCCAGCAGCCCCCGACCTCTAGCGGGTGCTTGGGGCATTCAGTACTTC,CASSPRPLAGAWGIQYF
NA,TRBV7-8,few,TRBJ2-7,TGTGCCAGCAGCTTAGTAAGTGGGAGGGAGCAGTACTTC,CASSLVSGREQYF
TRBD1,TRBV2,NA,TRBJ1-1,TGTGCCAGCAGTGCGGAGGAGCAGGGGGCCTCTTTGAACACTGAAGCTTTCTTT,CASSAEEQGASLNTEAFF
TRBD1,TRBV13,NA,TRBJ1-2,TGTGCCAGCAGCTTAACCGGGACAGGGGGCGCGTATGGCTACACCTTC,CASSLTGTGGAYGYTF
NA,TRBV7-2,NA,TRBJ1-5,TGTGCCAGCAGCGAGGTTTCTTTTCAGCCCCAGCATTTT,CASSEVSFQPQHF
TRBD1,TRBV30,once,TRBJ1-4,TGTGCCTGGAGTGTACAGGGGGCGGGGGAAAAACTGTTTTTT,CAWSVQGAGEKLFF
NA,TRBV7-6,NA,TRBJ1-4,TGTGCCAGCAGCTTACGGCGTGTGGAAACGGGTACAGGAGGGGGGGGAAAACTGTTTTTT,CASSLRRVETGTGGGGKLFF
TRBD2,TRBV2,NA,TRBJ2-3,TGTGCCAGCAGTCCCCCCCTACTAGCGGGGGTTACCGAGGTAGATACGCAGTATTTT,CASSPPLLAGVTEVDTQYF
NA,TRBV9,NA,TRBJ2-1,TGTGCCAGCGCCCGAGACCTAGAGAAGTTCTTC,CASARDLEKFF
NA,TRBV28,NA,TRBJ2-7,TGTGCCAGCACACGAGACGGGTACGAGCAGTACTTC,CASTRDGYEQYF
TRBD2,TRBV15,NA,TRBJ2-3,TGTGCCACCAGCTGGGGGCTAGCGGGCTTAACAGATACGCAGTATTTT,CATSWGLAGLTDTQYF
NA,TRBV13,NA,TRBJ1-1,TGTGCCAGCAGCTGGGGGGAATTAGAAGCTTTCTTT,CASSWGELEAFF
TRBD1,TRBV7-9,once,TRBJ1-2,TGTGCCAGCAGCTTAGGGACAGGGGAACTGTGGGGCTACACCTTC,CASSLGTGELWGYTF
NA,TRBV5-6,NA,TRBJ2-2,TGTGCCAGCAGCTTGGGAGGGGGACACACCGGGGAGCTGTTTTTT,CASSLGGGHTGELFF
NA,TRBV13,NA,TRBJ2-7,TGTGCCAGCAGCCCTCCTCAGGCTTACGAGCAGTACTTC,CASSPPQAYEQYF
TRBD2,TRBV7-2,NA,TRBJ2-3,TGTGCCAGCAGCCCGCTTAGCGGGGGGATACCCCTCACAGATACGCAGTATTTT,CASSPLSGGIPLTDTQYF
TRBD2,TRBV2,NA,TRBJ2-7,TGTGCCAGCAGTGTGGGACTAGCGGGCTACGAGCAGTACTTC,CASSVGLAGYEQYF
TRBD1,TRBV7-9,NA,TRBJ1-5,TGTGCCAGCAGCTTAGGGGACAGTAGCAATCAGCCCCAGCATTTT,CASSLGDSSNQPQHF
NA,TRBV7-2,NA,TRBJ2-7,TGTGCCAGCAGCCCCATTGGGCGTTATAGCTCCTACGAGCAGTACTTC,CASSPIGRYSSYEQYF
TRBD1,TRBV19,few,TRBJ2-3,TGTGCCAGTAGTGTACGACAGGGATCAGATACGCAGTATTTT,CASSVRQGSDTQYF
NA,TRBV5-1,NA,TRBJ1-1,TGCGCCAGCAGCCAGGTCACAGGGATGAACACTGAAGCTTTCTTT,CASSQVTGMNTEAFF
NA,TRBV25-1,NA,TRBJ2-5,TGTGCCAGCAGTGAGTGGACTGGAGCACAAGAGACCCAGTACTTC,CASSEWTGAQETQYF
NA,TRBV2,NA,TRBJ2-5,TGTGCCAGCAGTGAAGTGGAGGGCAGGCCGTTTGAGAACTTC,CASSEVEGRPFENF
NA,TRBV11-3,NA,TRBJ2-3,TGTGCCAGCAGCTCCGAGGGTCCAGATACGCAGTATTTT,CASSSEGPDTQYF
NA,TRBV6-5,NA,TRBJ1-2,TGTGCCAGCAGTTACAGTGGATCTAGTGGGTACACCTTC,CASSYSGSSGYTF
TRBD1,TRBV7-9,NA,TRBJ1-1,TGTGCCAGCAGCCAGACAGGGGAAGGGTGGAACACTGAAGCTTTCTTT,CASSQTGEGWNTEAFF
TRBD1,TRBV7-9,NA,TRBJ1-1,TGTGCCAGTCTGCGTGGGACAGGGGGGTTGAACACTGAAGCTTTCTTT,CASLRGTGGLNTEAFF
TRBD1,TRBV19,NA,TRBJ1-1,TGTGCCAGTAGTAAACCGGGACAGACGAACACTGAAGCTTTCTTT,CASSKPGQTNTEAFF
TRBD1,TRBV30,NA,TRBJ2-4,TGTGCCTTGGACGGACAGGGCGCAAAAAACATTCAGTACTTC,CALDGQGAKNIQYF
TRBD2,TRBV6-1,NA,TRBJ2-1,TGTGCCAGCAGTGAAGATTCTCTAGCGGGGTTTGATGAGCAGTTCTTC,CASSEDSLAGFDEQFF
NA,TRBV7-8,NA,TRBJ2-3,TGTGCCAGCAGCCTGGAAAGGACAGTCCTCACAGATACGCAGTATTTT,CASSLERTVLTDTQYF
TRBD1,TRBV6-5,NA,TRBJ1-1,TGTGCCAGCAAGGCGACAGGGGCACACACTGAAGCTTTCTTT,CASKATGAHTEAFF
TRBD1,TRBV6-5,NA,TRBJ2-7,TGTGCCAGCAGGGGGACAGGGAACTACGAGCAGTACTTC,CASRGTGNYEQYF